This T cell receptor (beta chain) appears in the sequencing data of a study of immune cell composition in non-small cell lung cancer. General study points: Overall clonality, unlike maximal tumour-associated clone frequency, did not predict TIL reactivity. Dominant in vivo tumour-associated clones were not shown to share tumour-reactive sequences.

Points on this clone: Its antigen remains unidentified.

Sequenced by immunoSEQ multiplex PCR; TCRdb stores in-frame clones only, minus some. The sample records about 7,600 clones, around 78% being singletons. Germline assignment: CDR1 MNHNS and CDR2 SASEGT. V shed 5 bases and J 6 bases; nucleotides not matched to a gene: 9. There are 14 residues in the CDR3. This TCR came from a human donor with non-small cell lung cancer. The chain employs TRBV6-1 and TRBJ2-7; 8 bases are shared with TRBD1. Sequences were obtained from lung tumor tissue. This chain's CDR3 is CASSSDRGVLEQYF. The CDR3 region has the DNA TGTGCCAGCAGTAGTGACAGGGGTGTTCTCGAGCAGTACTTC.